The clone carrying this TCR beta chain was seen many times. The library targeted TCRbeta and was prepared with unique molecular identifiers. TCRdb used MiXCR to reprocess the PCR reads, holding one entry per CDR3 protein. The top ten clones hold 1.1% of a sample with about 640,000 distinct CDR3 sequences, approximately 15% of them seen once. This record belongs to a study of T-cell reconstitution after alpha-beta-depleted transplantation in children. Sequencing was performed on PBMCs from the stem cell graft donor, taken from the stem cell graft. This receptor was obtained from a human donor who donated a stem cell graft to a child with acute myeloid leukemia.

CDR3 in amino acids: CSGVGEGSPHIEAFF. CDR3 nucleotide sequence: TGCAGCGGGGTTGGGGAAGGGAGTCCTCATATTGAAGCTTTCTTT. The chain links TRBV29-1 to TRBJ1-1; no clear D gene. Germline CDR1 and CDR2: SQVTM and ANQGSEA. V was pared by 7 bases and J by 7 bases, with 25 bases between. The CDR3 spans 15 residues.